The 17 T cell receptor beta chains given below trace back to one sample, sequenced in a study of T cell responses to AZD1222 COVID-19 vaccine. Profiled with immunoSEQ multiplex PCR; TCRdb holds only in-frame clones, not every one. The sample has about 99,000 clones; 91% are singletons. The sequencing used peripheral blood, collected on day 0 of AZD1222 vaccination. The receptors here all came from an adult in good health.

This chain joins TRBV5-1 and TRBJ2-7, with TRBD2 identical over 9 bases. Trimming cost V 0 bases and J 3 bases; bases outside gene matches: 4. This CDR3 region has 15 residues. CDR1 is SGHRS, CDR2 YFSETQ, per germline. CDR3 DNA: TGCGCCAGCAGCTTGGGGACTAGCGCATTCTACGAGCAGTACTTC. This sequence encodes CASSLGTSAFYEQYF.

The chain is built from TRBV18 and TRBJ2-3, with TRBD2 matching 10 bases. The ends lost 4 bases at V and 2 bases at J; junction bases unmatched: 3. The germline V gene has CDR1 KGHSH and CDR2 LQKENI. This CDR3 has 15 amino acids. CDR3 in amino acids: CASSLGLAVTDTQYF. The CDR3 DNA reads TGTGCCAGCTCACTTGGACTAGCGGTCACAGATACGCAGTATTTT.

The chain employs TRBV19 and TRBJ1-1; no clear D gene. Germline V CDR1 and CDR2: LNHDA, SQIVND (reference sequence). The CDR3 totals 16 residues. V was cut by 4 bases and J by 1 base, with 16 bases left in between. CDR3: CASSNVLSVGNTEAFF. The CDR3 bases are TGTGCCAGTAGTAATGTCCTATCGGTGGGGAACACTGAAGCTTTCTTT.

V gene TRBV27 combines with J gene TRBJ1-1; possibly TRBD1 for D (5 bases). Germline loops: CDR1 MNHEY, CDR2 SMNVEV (reference sequence). V lost 5 bases, J lost 3 bases, and 16 bases lay in between. The CDR3 is 15 amino acids. In DNA form, the CDR3 reads TGTGCCAGCAGTACGTTGGGGTTCAGGGACACTGAAGCTTTCTTT. This gives the protein CASSTLGFRDTEAFF.

The chain joins TRBV28 to TRBJ1-2; 7 positions match TRBD1. The CDR3 loop spans 14 amino acids. The V segment lost 8 bases and the J segment 8 bases; nucleotides outside the gene matches: 14. CDR1 and CDR2 from the germline V gene are MDHEN and SYDVKM. CDR3: CASANSGGSWGYTF. The CDR3 DNA sequence: TGTGCCAGCGCAAACTCAGGGGGGTCGTGGGGCTACACCTTC.

Remarks on this clone: The same CDR3 also results from other DNA sequences found in this sample. V usage is TRBV9 and J usage is TRBJ2-1; 7 positions agree with TRBD1. V was clipped by 0 bases and J by 4 bases; unmatched bases: 1. The length of the CDR3 is 14 residues. From germline, CDR1 is SGDLS and CDR2 YYNGEE. Here the CDR3 DNA reads TGTGCCAGCAGCGTAGGACAGGGATACAATGAGCAGTTCTTC. Protein product: CASSVGQGYNEQFF.

This sequence joins TRBV5-1 and TRBJ2-3; D might be TRBD1 (6 bases). V gave up 4 bases and J gave up 4 bases, with 16 bases separating them. The V gene's germline CDR1 is SGHRS and CDR2 YFSETQ. This CDR3 comprises 15 residues. This CDR3 reads CASSPGHRDADTQYF. CDR3 nucleotides: TGCGCCAGCAGCCCGGGACACCGAGACGCAGATACGCAGTATTTT.

The sample holds a few counts of this clone. This sample includes further DNA sequences coding for the same CDR3. The gene calls are TRBV24-1 and TRBJ1-3, with no clear D. The germline gives CDR1 KGHDR, CDR2 SFDVKD. The CDR3 covers 13 residues. Trimming cost V 4 bases and J 3 bases, with 6 bases left between them. The DNA for the CDR3 is TGTGCCACCAGTGAGGGTCTTGGAAACACCATATATTTT. Amino acids: CATSEGLGNTIYF.

The chain combines TRBV7-2 with TRBJ2-3, with D perhaps TRBD1 (5 bases). The CDR3 covers 16 residues. The germline CDR1 and CDR2 sequences are SGHTA and FQGNSA. Deletions cut 4 bases from V and 2 bases from J, with 16 bases between. For the CDR3, the DNA is TGTGCCAGCAGCTCCCATCACCCCAGGGTCACAGATACGCAGTATTTT. It codes for CASSSHHPRVTDTQYF.

The chain couples TRBV28 to TRBJ1-6, with 8 positions matching TRBD1. This CDR3 has 15 amino acids. The V gene's germline CDR1 is MDHEN and CDR2 SYDVKM. V lost 3 bases and J lost 5; bases outside the gene matches: 3. The CDR3 bases are TGTGCCAGCAGTTTGGGGGACAGGAATAATTCACCCCTCCACTTT. It specifies CASSLGDRNNSPLHF.

This clone was seen only a few times. This chain uses TRBV5-4 with TRBJ2-7; no reliable D call. The CDR3 runs to 15 residues. Trimming took off 0 bases at V and 3 bases at J, with 13 bases between the two ends. From germline, CDR1 is SGHNT and CDR2 YYREEE (reference sequence). The CDR3 region is CASSLEVSSDYEQYF. CDR3 coding DNA: TGTGCCAGCAGCTTGGAAGTCAGTTCCGACTACGAGCAGTACTTC. Using reference TRBV5-4 and TRBJ2-7 for the parts outside the CDR3, the full variable domain is ETGVTQSPTHLIKTRGQQVTLRCSSQSGHNTVSWYQQALGQGPQFIFQYYREEENGRGNFPPRFSGLQFPNYSSELNVNALELDDSALYLCASSLEVSSDYEQYFGPGTRLTVT.

This chain connects TRBV27 to TRBJ1-1; 7 nucleotides line up with TRBD1. The ends lost 4 bases at V and 8 bases at J; junction bases unmatched: 13. The CDR3 runs 15 residues. Per the germline V gene, CDR1 is MNHEY and CDR2 is SMNVEV (reference sequence). The CDR3 coding sequence is TGTGCCAGCAGTTCGCTTGCCGGGACAGTAAGAGAAGCTTTCTTT. Translated: CASSSLAGTVREAFF.

The genes are TRBV5-1 and TRBJ2-7; 9 nucleotides line up with TRBD1. Unmatched junction bases numbered 4, after V lost 5 bases and J lost 4 bases. CDR1 SGHRS and CDR2 YFSETQ come from the germline V gene. The CDR3 contains 13 residues. In DNA, the CDR3 is TGCGCCAGCAGTATACAGGGGGCGTACGAGCAGTACTTC. It yields the protein CASSIQGAYEQYF. The complete variable domain, with remaining parts taken from reference TRBV5-1 and TRBJ2-7, reads KAGVTQTPRYLIKTRGQQVTLSCSPISGHRSVSWYQQTPGQGLQFLFEYFSETQRNKGNFPGRFSGRQFSNSRSEMNVSTLELGDSALYLCASSIQGAYEQYFGPGTRLTVT.

The chain couples TRBV18 to TRBJ1-1; 8 bases align to TRBD1. The J segment lost 4 bases and the V segment lost 0 bases, leaving 7 bases of the junction unmatched. In germline, CDR1 is KGHSH, CDR2 LQKENI. The CDR3 runs 16 residues. CDR3 DNA sequence: TGTGCCAGCTCACCACCCACCCGGGACAGGTCCACTGAAGCTTTCTTT. Its protein is CASSPPTRDRSTEAFF. The full variable domain, completed using reference TRBV18 and TRBJ1-1, is NAGVMQNPRHLVRRRGQEARLRCSPMKGHSHVYWYRQLPEEGLKFMVYLQKENIIDESGMPKERFSAEFPKEGPSILRIQQVVRGDSAAYFCASSPPTRDRSTEAFFGQGTRLTVV.

In DNA form, the CDR3 reads TGTGCCAGCAGTAACATACAGGGTTCCGCTGAAGCTTTCTTT. Encoded protein: CASSNIQGSAEAFF. The V call is TRBV27, the J call TRBJ1-1; tentatively, D is TRBD1 (6 bases). Germline V gene lookup returns CDR1 MNHEY and CDR2 SMNVEV (reference sequence). Trimming stripped 5 bases from V and 6 bases from J, with 16 bases between. CDR3 size: 14 residues.

The chain recombines TRBV12-3 or TRBV12-4 with TRBJ1-5; D uncertain. This CDR3 has 12 amino acids. The V end was cut by 5 bases, the J end by 7 bases, with 9 bases between. This CDR3 is CASSGPSQPQHF. CDR3 sequence (DNA): TGTGCCAGCAGTGGACCTAGCCAGCCCCAGCATTTT.

The chain joins TRBV7-9 to TRBJ2-2, with 12 bases lining up with TRBD2. J lost 5 bases, V lost 6 bases, and 4 bases had no gene match. The CDR3 contains 15 residues. The V gene's germline CDR1 is SEHNR and CDR2 FQNEAQ (reference sequence). For the CDR3, the DNA is TGTGCCAGCAGTCTAGCGGGAGGGCCAACCGGGGAGCTGTTTTTT. Its translation: CASSLAGGPTGELFF.